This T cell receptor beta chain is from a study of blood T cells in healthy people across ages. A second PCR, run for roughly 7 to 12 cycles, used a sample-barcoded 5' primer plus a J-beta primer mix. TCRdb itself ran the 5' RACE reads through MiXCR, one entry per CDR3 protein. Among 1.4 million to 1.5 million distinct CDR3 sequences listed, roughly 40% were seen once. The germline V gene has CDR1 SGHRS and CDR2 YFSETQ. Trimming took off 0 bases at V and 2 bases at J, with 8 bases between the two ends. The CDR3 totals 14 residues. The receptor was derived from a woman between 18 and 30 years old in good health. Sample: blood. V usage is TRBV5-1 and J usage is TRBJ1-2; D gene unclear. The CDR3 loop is CASSLGLGNYGYTF. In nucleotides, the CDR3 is TGCGCCAGCAGCTTGGGTCTGGGCAACTATGGCTACACCTTC.